Below are 12 T cell receptor beta chains sequenced from a single sample in a study of patients and donors after allogeneic stem cell transplantation (dated by TCRdb to 2020 to 2021). Library method: RT-PCR. Sequencing was performed on a NextSeq 550. The raw public data were reprocessed by TCRdb itself: fastp quality trimming at Q25, MiXCR clonotype calling, in-frame beta chains only. CDR3 protein sequences are deduplicated, and each keeps its most common genes and DNA. The sample yields 900,000 to 1,000,000 distinct CDR3 sequences; about a sixth were counted once. The top ten hold 5% to 7.5% of the sample. Sequenced: blood, either unsorted or a sorted T cell fraction (not recorded which). The receptors here all came from a human donor who was either an allogeneic HSCT recipient or a stem cell or donor lymphocyte infusion donor (not recorded which). It is not recorded whose cells these are; they may come from a transplant donor.

The J gene is TRBJ2-1, the V gene TRBV4-2; unclear D gene. The CDR3 contains 12 residues. CDR1 LGHNA and CDR2 YNFKEQ come from the germline V gene. The V end lost 0 bases, the J end lost 8 bases, and 5 bases lay between the germline ends. The CDR3: CASSQDKDEQFF. The CDR3 nucleotides are TGTGCCAGCAGCCAAGATAAGGATGAGCAGTTCTTC.

There are a few counts of this clonotype. This rearrangement joins TRBV5-1 to TRBJ2-3; 10 bases fit TRBD1. The CDR3 has 15 amino acids. J lost 3 bases, V lost 5 bases, and 6 bases had no gene match. The germline gives CDR1 SGHRS, CDR2 YFSETQ. In nucleotides, the CDR3 is TGCGCCAGCAGACCGGACAGGGGGGGGACAGATACGCAGTATTTT. It specifies CASRPDRGGTDTQYF. The full variable domain, its missing parts supplied by reference TRBV5-1 and TRBJ2-3, is KAGVTQTPRYLIKTRGQQVTLSCSPISGHRSVSWYQQTPGQGLQFLFEYFSETQRNKGNFPGRFSGRQFSNSRSEMNVSTLELGDSALYLCASRPDRGGTDTQYFGPGTRLTVL.

The CDR3 spells CASSNPDSQETQYF. As DNA, the CDR3 is TGTGCCAGCAGCAACCCGGACAGCCAAGAGACCCAGTACTTC. The gene calls are TRBV9 and TRBJ2-5; D might be TRBD1 (6 bases). Trimming took off 4 bases at V and 1 base at J, with 11 bases between the two ends. This CDR3 spans 14 amino acids. Germline lookup yields CDR1 SGDLS and CDR2 YYNGEE.

The gene calls are TRBV20-1 and TRBJ2-5, with TRBD1 matching over 10 bases. Germline V gene data show CDR1 as DFQATT and CDR2 as SNEGSKA (reference sequence). After removal of 5 bases from V and 5 bases from J, the junction contained 5 bases not matched to a gene. The CDR3 length is 13 residues. CDR3 nucleotides: TGCAGTGCTGGGGACAGGGGAGGGGAGACCCAGTACTTC. Its protein product is CSAGDRGGETQYF.

The chain uses TRBV29-1 and TRBJ2-5; D is ambiguous. Trimming removed 7 bases at V and 5 bases at J, with 8 bases between. The CDR3 runs 10 residues. Germline values: CDR1 SQVTM, CDR2 ANQGSEA. The CDR3 spells CSALLETQYF. CDR3 in DNA: TGCAGCGCCCTATTGGAGACCCAGTACTTC.

V is TRBV7-3 and J is TRBJ2-1; no firm D call. This CDR3 has 14 residues. The germline V gene has CDR1 SGHTA and CDR2 FQGTGA. The V and J ends lost 2 bases and 8 bases respectively, with 13 bases between them. The CDR3 nucleotides are TGTGCCAGCAGCTTATGGGCGTTGAGCGATGAGCAGTTCTTC. It encodes CASSLWALSDEQFF. The full variable domain, with the rest looked up from reference TRBV7-3 and TRBJ2-1, is GAGVSQTPSNKVTEKGKYVELRCDPISGHTALYWYRQSLGQGPEFLIYFQGTGAADDSGLPNDRFFAVRPEGSVSTLKIQRTERGDSAVYLCASSLWALSDEQFFGPGTRLTVL.

The rearrangement joins TRBV12-3 or TRBV12-4 to TRBJ2-2; possible D gene TRBD1, 7 bases. The CDR3 spans 15 residues. The ends were cut back, 6 bases at V and 4 bases at J, with 15 bases in the middle. This chain's CDR3 is CASRKFQGGTGELFF. DNA for the CDR3: TGTGCCAGCAGGAAATTCCAGGGGGGCACCGGGGAGCTGTTTTTT.

This clonotype was recorded a few times. This rearrangement joins TRBV6-2 or TRBV6-3 to TRBJ2-7; D is perhaps TRBD1 (6 bases). There are 18 residues in the CDR3. Per germline, CDR1 MNHEY and CDR2 SVGEGT. Trimming stripped 7 bases from V and 0 bases from J, with 25 bases between. The CDR3 DNA is TGTGCCAGCAAACGGGACAAAGGGGGTCATTTCCCCTCCTACGAGCAGTACTTC. It specifies CASKRDKGGHFPSYEQYF.

The chain uses TRBV15 and TRBJ1-2, with D possibly TRBD1 on 5 matching bases. Trimming left V 0 bases short and J 3 bases short, with 11 bases between. CDR1 is LNHNV and CDR2 is YYDKDF in the germline V gene (reference sequence). The CDR3 runs 15 residues. The CDR3 region is CATSRDQTEHYGYTF. DNA for the CDR3: TGTGCCACCAGCAGAGATCAGACAGAGCACTATGGCTACACCTTC.

The V call is TRBV20-1, the J call TRBJ2-1; 12 nucleotides align to TRBD2. The germline gives CDR1 DFQATT, CDR2 SNEGSKA (reference sequence). CDR3 length equals 16 residues. The V and J ends lost 3 bases and 9 bases, in that order; junction bases with no gene match: 12. CDR3: CSASALTSGRVGEQFF. CDR3 coding DNA: TGCAGTGCTAGCGCCCTGACTAGCGGGAGAGTGGGTGAGCAGTTCTTC.

The V call is TRBV3-1, the J call TRBJ2-7, with D uncertain. The CDR3 has 15 amino acids. From germline, CDR1 is LGHDT and CDR2 YNNKEL (reference sequence). V was shortened by 1 base and J by 5 bases, with 15 bases between the two germline ends. The CDR3 loop reads CASSQGGSRSHEQYF. The CDR3 nucleotides read TGTGCCAGCAGCCAAGGGGGAAGTAGGAGCCACGAGCAGTACTTC.

This sequence joins TRBV2 and TRBJ2-7; no clear D gene. The CDR3 is made up of 12 amino acids. Germline V CDR1 and CDR2: SNHLY, FYNNEI. V lost 0 bases, J lost 4 bases, and 4 bases lay in between. CDR3 residues: CASSEAEYEQYF. In nucleotides, the CDR3 is TGTGCCAGCAGTGAAGCGGAGTACGAGCAGTACTTC.